One T cell receptor (beta chain) is described in this entry. This specimen includes other DNA sequences encoding the same CDR3. The CDR3 is made up of 14 amino acids. Germline CDR1 SGHRS, CDR2 YFSETQ. V shed 4 bases and J 1 base; nucleotides not matched to a gene: 3. This sample was taken from a study of blood T cell repertoires in COVID-19. Per the authors' pipeline: Scientists estimated how many nucleated cells there were by amplifying reference gene primers. Sequencing was performed with immunoSEQ multiplex PCR; in TCRdb, only in-frame clones are kept and a portion is missing. V and J calls plus clone size are reproduced from that table; the DNA served to infer D and trimming. The profile shows 150,000 to 200,000 clones, roughly 87% of them singletons. Categorization into cohorts depended on clinical history that participants reported.

Sequencing was carried out using PBMCs or T cells enriched from blood (not recorded which). The chain uses TRBV5-1 and TRBJ1-1; 8 positions match TRBD1. This receptor was taken from a human donor with acute COVID-19. The donor label of this sample is uncertain. CDR3 DNA: TGCGCCAGCAGCGTCGGACAGGGGAACACTGAAGCTTTCTTT. Translating it yields CASSVGQGNTEAFF. Drawing the rest from reference TRBV5-1 and TRBJ1-1, the complete variable domain is KAGVTQTPRYLIKTRGQQVTLSCSPISGHRSVSWYQQTPGQGLQFLFEYFSETQRNKGNFPGRFSGRQFSNSRSEMNVSTLELGDSALYLCASSVGQGNTEAFFGQGTRLTVV.